This T cell receptor (beta chain) came from a study of blood T cell repertoires in COVID-19 (dated by TCRdb to 2020 to 2022). Broadly, across the study: Collaborator samples came from the United States, Italy and Spain and covered acute and convalescent phases of COVID-19. The prospective study material was composed of cDNA or gDNA derived from T cells, B-cell-depleted T cells, or PBMCs. The dataset comprised deeply sampled blood TCRbeta repertoires from subjects exposed to, actively infected with, or recovered from COVID-19. The repertoires were released in a freely available public database intended as a resource for research on the immune response to SARS-CoV-2. Samples were obtained from the ongoing ImmuneRACE study (first 160 participants) and from over 1,000 subjects provided by 6 global collaborators. The sample metadata nearly always contained a de-identified subject ID, COVID-19 status, age in years and sex. HLA class I and class II types, where available, came from metadata supplied by the sample provider rather than from assay-based typing.

Summary of the overall study and its limitations: The quantity of clinical and demographic metadata differed by source and by participant and was supplied without curation.

The CDR3, cysteine through phenylalanine, is 13 amino acids long. CDR3 DNA is the only sequence kept; it has 39 bases, read in frame from the first base. Based on the germline V gene, the CDR1 and CDR2 sequences are MDHEN and SYDVKM. Cut back by 7 bases and 6 bases, the V and J ends lie 13 bases apart. TCRbeta CDR3 regions were amplified from genomic DNA using the immunoSEQ Assay, a bias-controlled multiplex PCR. The authors' pipeline ran thus. Within the assay, amplification of reference gene primers was used to estimate how many nucleated cells each sample contained. To quantify the absolute abundance of each unique TCRbeta CDR3 rearrangement, sequence reads were collapsed and filtered. For each sample, productive Simpson clonality was calculated by taking the square root of Simpson's diversity index across productive rearrangements. What TCRdb holds here is the immuneACCESS table cut down to in-frame rearrangements. Part of the clones is not present; checked against another copy, under half of the missing clones reflect an unresolved V gene, and the others are unexplained. D and trimming were read from the DNA, whereas the V and J calls and clone size are those reported in that table. Counted in this sample were 300,000 to 450,000 clones; roughly 90% of them appeared once. The biggest ten clones account for under 1.3% of the sample.

As regards this clone: The clone's antigen remains unknown. Base qualities are not provided; no much larger clone lies one nucleotide away.

Participants in the prospective study were enrolled through a virtual design, were aged roughly 18 to 90 years, and lived in 20 to 30 United States geographic areas. To assign participants to cohorts, the prospective study relied on clinical history that participants themselves reported in a screening survey and a study questionnaire. Recovered participants in ImmuneRACE Cohort 3 were defined by two consecutive negative NP/OP PCR tests, clearance by a healthcare professional, or resolution of symptoms. In the prospective study, whole blood, serum and a nasopharyngeal or oropharyngeal swab were collected from each participant by mobile phlebotomists. Prospective study participants could optionally give additional blood draws and questionnaires over an approximately 2-month period. Prospective study blood samples were shipped either frozen or at room temperature before DNA extraction.

What was sequenced was PBMCs or T cells enriched from blood (not recorded which). The sequence links TRBV28 to TRBJ1-5, and perhaps TRBD1 as D gene, on 5 matching bases. The receptor was isolated from a woman aged 25-40 years who had recovered from COVID-19. In nucleotides, the sequence is TGTGCCAGCACCGACAGCCCTACTCAGCCCCAGCATTTT. This sequence encodes CASTDSPTQPQHF.